These 5 T cell receptor beta chains originate from one sample sequenced in a study of cytomegalovirus exposure and HLA in healthy donors. Researchers ran the PCR with 60 Vbeta and 13 Jbeta primers. Repertoires were generated with immunoSEQ multiplex PCR, while TCRdb's copy carries only in-frame clones and drops some. The sample contains some 66,000 clones, around 80% of which appear only once. Material: PBMCs. These receptors were collected from a man between 35 and 55 years old in good health and CMV-seronegative.

The count of this clone is one. The J gene is TRBJ2-3, the V gene TRBV5-6; a weak D match, TRBD2 (6 bases). V was cut by 7 bases and J by 0 bases, with 12 bases left in between. The CDR3 extends over 14 amino acids. Per the germline V gene, CDR1 is SGHDT and CDR2 is YYEEEE. CDR3 sequence reads: CASRRDLSTDTQYF. In nucleotides, the CDR3 is TGTGCCAGCCGACGGGACTTGAGCACAGATACGCAGTATTTT. The whole variable domain, filled in from reference TRBV5-6 and TRBJ2-3, reads DAGVTQSPTHLIKTRGQQVTLRCSPKSGHDTVSWYQQALGQGPQFIFQYYEEEERQRGNFPDRFSGHQFPNYSSELNVNALLLGDSALYLCASRRDLSTDTQYFGPGTRLTVL.

The V gene is TRBV5-1, the J gene TRBJ2-7, with TRBD2 matching 9 bases. V lost 3 bases to trimming and J lost 5 bases; unmatched junction nucleotides: 9. The length of the CDR3 is 15 residues. Germline lookup yields CDR1 SGHRS and CDR2 YFSETQ. The CDR3 bases are TGCGCCAGCAGCTCCTCGGGACTAGCCATCCACGAGCAGTACTTC. Protein sequence: CASSSSGLAIHEQYF.

This chain uses TRBV2 with TRBJ1-6; no clear D. V dropped 3 bases and J dropped 8 bases, with 11 bases sitting between them. Germline V gene sequence: CDR1 SNHLY, CDR2 FYNNEI. The CDR3 consists of 14 residues. The CDR3 bases are TGTGCCAGCAGTGAGCGAGATGGTTATTCACCCCTCCACTTT. It translates to CASSERDGYSPLHF.

The genes are TRBV2 and TRBJ2-5; tentatively, D is TRBD1 (6 bases). There are 12 residues in the CDR3. V was cut by 5 bases and J by 10 bases, with 14 bases left in between. Germline V gene lookup returns CDR1 SNHLY and CDR2 FYNNEI. The CDR3 sequence is CASSPTGWDQYF. The CDR3 DNA follows: TGTGCCAGCAGTCCAACAGGGTGGGACCAGTACTTC.

This clone is a singleton in its sample. The rearrangement links TRBV4-2 to TRBJ2-3; TRBD2 might be the D (6 bases). Germline V gene sequence: CDR1 LGHNA, CDR2 YNFKEQ. Trimming took 2 bases from V and 6 from J, leaving 12 bases between them. The CDR3 consists of 14 residues. The CDR3 bases are TGTGCCAGCAGCCAAAGGCTAGCGACCGATACGCAGTATTTT. It is translated as CASSQRLATDTQYF.